This TCR beta chain was identified during a study of T cell changes during pregnancy in multiple sclerosis. The V end lost 4 bases, the J end lost 11 bases, and 14 bases lay between the germline ends. Germline loops: CDR1 MGHDK, CDR2 SYGVNS. CDR3 length equals 12 residues. This table comes from immunoSEQ multiplex PCR, and its TCRdb copy is limited to in-frame clones, with some not included. The table records around 30,000 clones, 90% of them present only once. Specimen: CD4+ T cells from peripheral blood mononuclear cells, collected in the third trimester of pregnancy. This rearrangement joins TRBV25-1 to TRBJ1-2, with D perhaps TRBD1 (6 bases). The TCR originated in a female donor in good health, enrolled as a control in a pregnancy study. DNA for the CDR3: TGTGCCAGCAGTGGAGGGGGGGGTCGGTACACCTTC. Its translation: CASSGGGGRYTF.